The source of this TCR beta chain is a study of vaccination and CD4 T cells after COVID-19. Background on the study: At days 161 to 241 post-vaccination, as well as at day 14, a few convalescent patients were sampled.

Germline lookup yields CDR1 DFQATT and CDR2 SNEGSKA (reference sequence). The V gene end was trimmed by 0 bases and the J gene end by 4 bases; junction bases not matched to a gene: 4. CDR3 length: 15 amino acids. Time point denoted: late sampling 161 to 241 days after vaccination in a few convalescent patients. Specified treatment: roughly 10-day PBMC culture with coronavirus spike peptide pools or control peptides (ViraFEST assay). Cultures used some 2 million PBMCs per well, about 10 IU/ml IL-2 and about 10 ug/ml peptides. Sequencing of the DNA from cultured CD4+ T cells was carried out with the Oncomine TCR Beta short-read assay. The template was genomic DNA from cultured CD4+ T cells. TCRdb ran MiXCR on the PCR reads and lists one entry per CDR3 protein. This sample has around 15,000 distinct CDR3 sequences, with about 52% found just once. This clonotype was observed a handful of times. The antigen is undetermined.

Source: CD4+ T cells from blood, cultured in vitro, taken about 7 months after SARS-CoV-2 vaccination. The clonotype was recovered from a human donor who had recovered from COVID-19. The V call is TRBV20-1, the J call TRBJ2-5; TRBD2 matches 11 bases. The CDR3 region is CSARDPSGRLETQYF. The DNA of the CDR3 is TGCAGTGCTAGAGATCCTAGCGGGAGGCTAGAGACCCAGTACTTC.